A single sample is the source of the 18 T cell receptor beta chains below, sequenced in a study of neoadjuvant anti-PD-1 for oral cavity cancer. Noted time point: after neoadjuvant nivolumab, at surgical resection. TCRdb's table, derived via immunoSEQ multiplex PCR, lists solely in-frame clones and lacks some. The table shows tens of thousands of clones, with roughly 77% occurring only once. Sample: PBMCs, taken after nivolumab (anti-PD-1) treatment. These receptors all stem from a person between 40 and 85 years old with oral cavity squamous cell carcinoma.

CDR3 in amino acids: CASSEPGDLGDSPLHF. The CDR3 DNA reads as TGTGCCAGCAGCGAACCGGGAGACCTTGGAGATTCACCCCTCCACTTT. This rearrangement joins TRBV5-8 to TRBJ1-6; D call uncertain. V was cut by 4 bases and J by 8 bases, with 19 bases left in between. The CDR3 covers 16 residues. Germline assignment: CDR1 SGHTS and CDR2 YDEGEE.

The V and J genes are TRBV4-1 and TRBJ1-2, with TRBD1 as a possible D gene (5 bases). CDR3 length: 14 residues. Germline V gives CDR1 MGHRA, CDR2 YSYEKL. V was shortened by 0 bases and J by 5 bases, with 10 bases between the two germline ends. This chain's CDR3 is CASSQDLGGYGYTF. The CDR3 coding sequence is TGCGCCAGCAGCCAAGATCTCGGGGGGTATGGCTACACCTTC.

This sequence joins TRBV13 and TRBJ1-4; unclear D gene. Trimming removed 4 bases from V and 3 bases from J, with 9 bases in between. This CDR3 has 14 amino acids. Germline V gene sequence: CDR1 PRHDT, CDR2 FYEKMQ (reference sequence). In DNA form, the CDR3 reads TGTGCCAGCAGCTCGAGGGCAGCTAATGAAAAACTGTTTTTT. It encodes CASSSRAANEKLFF.

The CDR3 region has the DNA TGTGCCAGCAGCCCCGGGTGGACCTACGAGCAGTACTTC. Amino acids: CASSPGWTYEQYF. This chain connects TRBV9 to TRBJ2-7; D is ambiguous. V lost 4 bases and J lost 2, with 10 bases in between. Germline V gene lookup returns CDR1 SGDLS and CDR2 YYNGEE. This CDR3 contains 13 residues.

The J gene is TRBJ2-1, the V gene TRBV5-1; D possibly corresponds to TRBD2 (5 bases). There are 16 residues in the CDR3. CDR1 is SGHRS, CDR2 YFSETQ, per germline. The V and J ends lost 0 bases and 2 bases respectively, with 12 bases between them. CDR3 amino acids: CASSLEVVATYNEQFF. For the CDR3, the DNA is TGCGCCAGCAGCTTGGAGGTAGTAGCGACCTACAATGAGCAGTTCTTC.

Only one count was recorded for this clone. V usage is TRBV6-1 and J usage is TRBJ2-7; 11 nucleotides agree with TRBD2. CDR3 size: 16 residues. Germline V lookup: CDR1 MNHNS, CDR2 SASEGT. V was pared by 4 bases and J by 2 bases, with 7 bases of the junction left unmatched. The CDR3 loop is CASSARSGRAAYEQYF. The CDR3 DNA reads as TGTGCCAGCAGTGCTCGTAGCGGGAGGGCCGCCTACGAGCAGTACTTC.

This chain joins TRBV12-5 and TRBJ2-5; 11 bases line up with TRBD2. Matching the DNA end better, TRBJ2-7 makes the J call doubtful. Germline CDR1 and CDR2: LGHNT and FRNRAP. This CDR3 has 14 amino acids. CDR3 nucleotides: TGTGCTAGTGGTCCTCTAGCGGGGGGCGCCGAGCAGTACTTC. Its translation is CASGPLAGGAEQYF.

The chain links TRBV25-1 to TRBJ2-4; possibly TRBD2 for D (5 bases). The V and J ends lost 0 bases and 5 bases respectively, with 11 bases between them. CDR3 length: 15 residues. Germline CDR1 MGHDK, CDR2 SYGVNS. In nucleotides, the CDR3 is TGTGCCAGCAGTGAATACCGGGATAACCAAAACATTCAGTACTTC. Its protein product is CASSEYRDNQNIQYF.

The rearrangement uses TRBV4-2 and TRBJ2-3; TRBD2 is a possible D gene (6 bases). Germline V gene sequence: CDR1 LGHNA, CDR2 YNFKEQ. The CDR3 contains 13 residues. Trimming took off 7 bases at V and 6 bases at J, with 14 bases between the two ends. Written as DNA, the CDR3 is TGTGCCAGCACCCTTGGGCGGGACGATACGCAGTATTTT. It encodes CASTLGRDDTQYF.

This chain links TRBV19 with TRBJ2-2; 8 bases are a match to TRBD2. V lost 7 bases, J lost 2 bases, and 12 bases stayed unmatched. This CDR3 has 17 amino acids. Germline V lookup: CDR1 LNHDA, CDR2 SQIVND (reference sequence). CDR3 bases: TGTGCCAGTACCCCCTATAGCGGGGACATAAACACCGGGGAGCTGTTTTTT. Protein product: CASTPYSGDINTGELFF.

This sequence joins TRBV10-3 and TRBJ2-7; 9 bases agree with TRBD1. The CDR3 totals 18 residues. CDR1 ENHRY and CDR2 SYGVKD come from the germline V gene. Trimming cost V 0 bases and J 3 bases; bases outside gene matches: 12. CDR3 sequence reads: CAISESTLGQGRLYEQYF. The CDR3 DNA reads as TGTGCCATCAGTGAGTCGACTCTAGGACAGGGGCGACTCTACGAGCAGTACTTC.

The V and J genes are TRBV30 and TRBJ2-2, with 10 positions matching TRBD2. This CDR3 has 16 residues. The trim removed 4 bases at V and 6 bases at J, leaving 11 bases unmatched. Germline V gene lookup returns CDR1 GTSNPN and CDR2 SVGIG (reference sequence). The CDR3 nucleotides read TGTGCCTGGAACCGACTAGCGGGTTTGGTTGCCGGGGAGCTGTTTTTT. This codes for CAWNRLAGLVAGELFF.

The gene calls are TRBV11-1 and TRBJ2-2, with D perhaps TRBD1 (6 bases). The CDR3 is 15 amino acids. The V gene lost 10 bases and the J gene lost 7 bases, with 22 bases spanning the gap. CDR1 is SGHAT, CDR2 FQDESV, per germline (reference sequence). The CDR3 region has the DNA TGTGCCACGAAAGTAGGGCCCGGGGACATCGGGGAGCTGTTTTTT. Translation: CATKVGPGDIGELFF.

This clone was recorded a few times. This chain links TRBV6-1 with TRBJ2-2, with 14 positions matching TRBD2. J lost 8 bases, V lost 0 bases, and 5 bases had no gene match. CDR1 and CDR2 from the germline V gene are MNHNS and SASEGT. This CDR3 spans 17 amino acids. CDR3 nucleotides: TGTGCCAGCAGTGAAGCCCGACTAGCGGGGGGGCCGGGGGAGCTGTTTTTT. Residues: CASSEARLAGGPGELFF.

The V gene is TRBV4-1, the J gene TRBJ2-7, with 13 positions matching TRBD2. Germline V CDR1 and CDR2: MGHRA, YSYEKL. The CDR3 totals 16 residues. Trimming at V came to 3 bases and at J to 6 bases, leaving 8 bases not matched to a gene. CDR3 in DNA: TGCGCCAGCAGCCAGGCCGGACTAGCGGGAGTATCCGAGCAGTACTTC. It yields the protein CASSQAGLAGVSEQYF.

The table lists this clone with a count of one. This chain connects TRBV14 to TRBJ2-3, with D perhaps TRBD2 (6 bases). The V end lost 0 bases, the J end lost 4 bases, and 8 bases lay between the germline ends. CDR3 length: 14 residues. In germline, CDR1 is SGHDN, CDR2 FVKESK. CDR3 sequence: CASSQDLAPDTQYF. Written as DNA, the CDR3 is TGTGCCAGCAGCCAAGATCTAGCGCCAGATACGCAGTATTTT.

This CDR3 reads CASSLQGGAREAFF. The CDR3 DNA follows: TGTGCCAGCAGCCTACAGGGAGGTGCGCGTGAAGCTTTCTTT. V usage is TRBV7-3 and J usage is TRBJ1-1; D possibly corresponds to TRBD1 (6 bases). Germline V gives CDR1 SGHTA, CDR2 FQGTGA. V was shortened by 5 bases and J by 7 bases, with 17 bases between the two germline ends. This CDR3 has 14 amino acids.

This clone is a singleton in its sample. The rearrangement uses TRBV4-2 and TRBJ2-7, with TRBD2 matching 7 bases. Germline V lookup: CDR1 LGHNA, CDR2 YNFKEQ. The CDR3 covers 15 residues. Trimming removed 1 base from V and 4 bases from J; junction bases left unmatched: 7. CDR3 DNA: TGTGCCAGCAGCCAAGTTTCTGGGGGGGATTACGAGCAGTACTTC. Encoded protein: CASSQVSGGDYEQYF.